Listed here is a single TCR beta chain. Its antigen remains unknown. The entry originates in a study of T-cell memory formation after mild COVID-19. General observations from the study: Contracting CD4+ clones sat mainly in CM and EM; CD8+ in EMRA.

TCRdb used MiXCR to reprocess the 5' RACE reads, holding one entry per CDR3 protein. Of about 170,000 distinct CDR3 sequences detected, 10% to 15% appear once; the ten largest clones hold approximately 3.4%. The V gene end was trimmed by 6 bases and the J gene end by 5 bases; junction bases not matched to a gene: 2. This CDR3 has 13 residues. CDR1 is WSHSY and CDR2 is SAAADI in the germline V gene. The TCR was taken from a man in his late teens or twenties who had mild COVID-19 (a few samples of this study predate the infection). Cell type and time point are not known. The genes are TRBV10-2 and TRBJ2-3; 10 bases align to TRBD2. The specimen was PBMCs or a T cell subset sorted from them (not recorded which). The CDR3 loop reads CASRLAGIDTQYF. In DNA, the CDR3 is TGCGCCAGCAGACTAGCGGGAATAGATACGCAGTATTTT.